A single T cell receptor beta chain is shown here with its context. What it recognizes is unknown. 13 Jbeta primers and 60 Vbeta primers were used for the PCR. Generated by immunoSEQ multiplex PCR, the TCRdb table keeps only in-frame clones and is missing some. The sample gives some 180,000 clones, about 80% of which show up once; about 1.9% is in the top ten. V was pared by 3 bases and J by 2 bases, with 7 bases of the junction left unmatched. The CDR3 consists of 17 residues. Germline CDR1 and CDR2: SGHNT and YYREEE (reference sequence). The data derive from a study of cytomegalovirus exposure and HLA in healthy donors. The study's findings and limits: Links to common viral pathogens appeared, in a later analysis, for several of the most significant clusters.

The V call is TRBV5-4, the J call TRBJ2-3; 12 nucleotides align to TRBD2. The receptor was derived from a man aged 30 to 39 in good health and CMV-seronegative. Sequenced input: PBMCs. CDR3 in amino acids: CASSSRTSGVVTDTQYF. The CDR3 nucleotides are TGTGCCAGCAGCTCCCGGACTAGCGGGGTGGTCACAGATACGCAGTATTTT.